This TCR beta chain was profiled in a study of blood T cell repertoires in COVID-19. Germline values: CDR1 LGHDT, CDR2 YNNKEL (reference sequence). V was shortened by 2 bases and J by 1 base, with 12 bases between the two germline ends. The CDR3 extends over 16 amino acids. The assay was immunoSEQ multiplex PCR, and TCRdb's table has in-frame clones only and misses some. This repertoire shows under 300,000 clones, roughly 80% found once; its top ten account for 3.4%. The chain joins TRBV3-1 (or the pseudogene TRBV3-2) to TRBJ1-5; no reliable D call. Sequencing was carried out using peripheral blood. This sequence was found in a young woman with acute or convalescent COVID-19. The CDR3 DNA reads TGTGCCAGCAGCCAAAATTTAGCCGAAAGCAATCAGCCCCAGCATTTT. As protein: CASSQNLAESNQPQHF.